This T cell receptor beta chain was captured by sequencing in a study of regulatory T cells in long-lasting Graves disease. Sequencing libraries for TCR beta were prepared with iRepertoire HTBI primers and Arm-PCR of CDR3 regions. TCRdb itself ran the multiplex PCR reads through MiXCR, one entry per CDR3 protein. The sample has 400,000 to 500,000 distinct CDR3 sequences, about 17% seen once. This clonotype was counted at least ten times. Time point of the sample: newly diagnosed GD, antithyroid drugs for less than 3 months. PBMCs were the source of the RNA used for TCR sequencing. An endocrinology department in Xi'an, China, supplied the patients. CDR3 length equals 15 residues. Germline V gene data show CDR1 as MNHEY and CDR2 as SVGEGT. Trimming cost V 9 bases and J 4 bases; bases outside gene matches: 12. The same specimen was also included in a second study, on T cells in Graves' hyperthyroidism and ophthalmopathy. As that report states: Diagnosis relied on clinical symptoms, serum thyroxine and TRAb, thyroid ultrasound and orbital computed tomography. The HTBI primer set was used in a first-round RT-PCR of the TCR CDR3.

Sequenced here: peripheral blood mononuclear cells (PBMCs), sampled at new diagnosis, from a patient treated with antithyroid drugs. This rearrangement joins TRBV6-2 or TRBV6-3 to TRBJ2-3; 8 bases match TRBD2. The clonotype comes from a woman in her late teens or twenties with Graves disease. Here the CDR3 DNA reads TGTGCCAGTAGTCCGGGACTAGAGAGATCAGATACGCAGTATTTT. Translation: CASSPGLERSDTQYF.